Below are 20 T cell receptor beta chains sequenced from a single sample in a study of breast tumors, draining lymph nodes, adjacent tissues. TCRdb independently ran MiXCR on the multiplex PCR reads; one entry per CDR3 protein. The repertoire holds about 140,000 distinct CDR3 sequences, with around a third as singletons. Breast cancer patients provided tissue from their axillary draining lymph nodes. The sample was axillary lymph node tissue. The receptors were gathered from a female donor with breast cancer. Some clones in this sample may be carry-over from other donors' samples.

This clonotype showed up many times. The DNA of the CDR3 is TGCAGTGCTACCGTGGCCCTCTCAAGTGGAGAGACCCAGTACTTC. Protein: CSATVALSSGETQYF. This chain links TRBV20-1 with TRBJ2-5; D not certain. The CDR3 has 15 amino acids. Trimming stripped 4 bases from V and 4 bases from J, with 19 bases between. The germline CDR1 and CDR2 sequences are DFQATT and SNEGSKA (reference sequence).

There are a few counts of this clonotype. The rearrangement uses TRBV9 and TRBJ2-1; possibly TRBD2 for D (5 bases). V was clipped by 0 bases and J by 10 bases, with 14 bases between them. Germline V gene sequence: CDR1 SGDLS, CDR2 YYNGEE. This CDR3 spans 14 amino acids. CDR3 DNA sequence: TGTGCCAGCAGCGTAGGGGTAAAGGGAGCGGAGCAGTTCTTC. It codes for CASSVGVKGAEQFF.

This clonotype came up a few times. V gene TRBV29-1 combines with J gene TRBJ1-1, with D uncertain. The CDR3 spans 12 residues. V gave up 7 bases and J gave up 0 bases, with 9 bases separating them. Looked up from germline, CDR1 is SQVTM and CDR2 is ANQGSEA. The CDR3 coding sequence is TGCAGCGCGGGGAAGATGAACACTGAAGCTTTCTTT. It encodes CSAGKMNTEAFF.

This clonotype was detected many times. The rearrangement joins TRBV5-1 to TRBJ1-4; D unclear. CDR1 and CDR2 from the germline V gene are SGHRS and YFSETQ. Trimming cost V 0 bases and J 8 bases, with 20 bases left between them. The CDR3 covers 17 residues. CDR3 protein: CASSLGSSGSGAEKLFF. CDR3 nucleotide sequence: TGCGCCAGCAGCTTGGGTAGCTCGGGATCGGGTGCGGAAAAACTGTTTTTT.

This clonotype was observed at least ten times. This chain uses TRBV7-3 with TRBJ2-7, with D unclear. This CDR3 is 14 amino acids long. V was pared by 0 bases and J by 4 bases, with 10 bases between. In germline, CDR1 is SGHTA, CDR2 FQGTGA. The CDR3 coding sequence is TGTGCCAGCAGCTTAACACCAAGAGCATACGAGCAGTACGTC. As protein: CASSLTPRAYEQYV.

At least ten counts were recorded for this clonotype. This chain uses TRBV7-9 with TRBJ2-7; no definite D call. The germline V gene encodes CDR1 SEHNR and CDR2 FQNEAQ (reference sequence). The V and J ends lost 5 bases and 9 bases respectively, with 11 bases between them. The CDR3 covers 11 residues. The CDR3 DNA sequence: TGTGCCAGCAGCGAACTCCTCGGGCAGTACTTC. Encoded protein: CASSELLGQYF.

This clonotype appeared many times. The rearrangement uses TRBV20-1 and TRBJ2-3; 7 positions agree with TRBD2. The germline gives CDR1 DFQATT, CDR2 SNEGSKA (reference sequence). Trimming cost V 2 bases and J 7 bases; bases outside gene matches: 3. CDR3 length: 12 amino acids. The chain's CDR3 is CSARLGGNTQYF. The CDR3, as DNA: TGCAGTGCTAGACTCGGGGGGAATACGCAGTATTTT.

This sequence joins TRBV6-6 and TRBJ2-4, with 9 bases identical to TRBD2. V shed 6 bases and J 3 bases; nucleotides not matched to a gene: 15. Germline CDR1 and CDR2: MNHNY and SVGAGI (reference sequence). The CDR3 loop spans 18 amino acids. Here the CDR3 reads CASSPAGGVPGDKNIQYF. CDR3 DNA sequence: TGTGCCAGCAGCCCAGCGGGGGGAGTCCCCGGGGACAAAAACATTCAGTACTTC.

Remarks on this clonotype: One base away lies a much larger clone, so this may be a sequencing read error. The CDR3 carries no conserved terminal phenylalanine or tryptophan, so it likely arises from a read error. The chain couples TRBV18 to TRBJ2-1, with TRBD2 matching 7 bases. The ends lost 0 bases at V and 8 bases at J; junction bases unmatched: 4. CDR1 is KGHSH, CDR2 LQKENI, per germline. There are 14 residues in the CDR3. The CDR3, as DNA: TGTGCCAGCTCACCACCAGGAGGGAGGGATGAGCAGTTCCTC. This translates into CASSPPGGRDEQFL.

This clonotype was seen just once. The chain combines TRBV2 with TRBJ2-7; D is unclear. The CDR3 runs to 15 residues. The V end was cut by 11 bases, the J end by 2 bases, with 22 bases between. Germline CDR1 and CDR2: SNHLY and FYNNEI. CDR3 region: CAGGTQDPRTYEQYF. In DNA form, the CDR3 reads TGTGCCGGCGGTACCCAGGATCCTAGGACCTACGAGCAGTACTTC.

The table lists this clonotype with a count of one. The chain has TRBV5-8 and TRBJ2-3; 13 bases agree with TRBD2. Germline CDR1 reads SGHTS; CDR2 reads YDEGEE. The V and J ends lost 4 bases and 3 bases, in that order; junction bases with no gene match: 5. The CDR3 loop spans 16 amino acids. The CDR3 here is CASSPGLAGVTDTQYF. CDR3 DNA sequence: TGTGCCAGCAGCCCCGGACTAGCGGGGGTAACAGATACGCAGTATTTT.

The sample holds many counts of this clonotype. This rearrangement joins TRBV15 to TRBJ2-7; TRBD1 is a possible D gene (5 bases). The germline gives CDR1 LNHNV, CDR2 YYDKDF (reference sequence). The V and J ends lost 0 bases and 3 bases respectively, with 12 bases between them. The CDR3 is 15 amino acids. CDR3 DNA sequence: TGTGCCACCAGCAGAGACCCGGACACGATCTACGAGCAGTACTTC. It specifies CATSRDPDTIYEQYF.

This clonotype occurred many times. The V gene is TRBV2, the J gene TRBJ1-4; D is unclear. Trimming removed 8 bases at V and 3 bases at J, with 13 bases between. The CDR3 is made up of 14 amino acids. The germline V gene encodes CDR1 SNHLY and CDR2 FYNNEI. CDR3: CASALGVANEKLFF. The CDR3 bases are TGTGCCAGCGCTCTTGGGGTGGCTAATGAAAAACTGTTTTTT.

There are many counts of this clonotype. The genes are TRBV19 and TRBJ1-2; no reliable D call. Trimming removed 3 bases at V and 8 bases at J, with 19 bases between. The CDR3 length is 15 residues. In germline, CDR1 is LNHDA, CDR2 SQIVND (reference sequence). The CDR3 region is CASSISGFLAWGYTF. CDR3 coding DNA: TGTGCCAGTAGTATCTCGGGATTTCTTGCGTGGGGCTACACCTTC.

The V gene is TRBV7-8, the J gene TRBJ2-7; possibly TRBD1 for D (5 bases). The CDR3 length is 11 residues. The ends were cut back, 6 bases at V and 9 bases at J, with 12 bases in the middle. Germline V gene lookup returns CDR1 SGHVS and CDR2 FQNEAQ. DNA for the CDR3: TGTGCCAGCAGTAATCAGGGTCGGCAGTACGTC. This sequence encodes CASSNQGRQYV.

This clonotype was seen ten or more times. At one boundary the junction diverges from the germline segment, which might be a read error. The V call is TRBV6-5, the J call TRBJ1-4; D unresolved. CDR1 is MNHEY and CDR2 is SVGAGI in the germline V gene. This CDR3 is built from 16 residues. In DNA, the CDR3 is TGTGCCAGCAGTCACTCGTTTGCGAATGTGGGTGAAAAACTGTTTTTT. Translating gives CASSHSFANVGEKLFF.

Notes on this clonotype: This may arise from a read error, as a much more abundant clone is one base away. The CDR3 DNA is TGTGCCAGCTCACCACCGTGGCACAGGGAAGAGACCCAGTACTTC. Encoded protein: CASSPPWHREETQYF. The chain has TRBV18 and TRBJ2-5; possible D gene TRBD1, 6 bases. The CDR3 is made up of 15 amino acids. V lost 0 bases and J lost 3, with 11 bases in between. Germline values: CDR1 KGHSH, CDR2 LQKENI.

The genes are TRBV28 and TRBJ1-5; unclear D gene. The germline V gene has CDR1 MDHEN and CDR2 SYDVKM. V was shortened by 2 bases and J by 2 bases, with 7 bases between the two germline ends. CDR3 size: 14 residues. CDR3 sequence: CASSLPTRNQPQHF. The CDR3 DNA follows: TGTGCCAGCAGTTTACCCACACGCAATCAGCCCCAGCATTTT.

At least ten counts were recorded for this clonotype. The chain has TRBV9 and TRBJ1-3; D is perhaps TRBD1 (6 bases). The CDR3 length is 17 residues. In germline, CDR1 is SGDLS, CDR2 YYNGEE. Trimming left V 4 bases short and J 4 bases short, with 21 bases between. CDR3 in amino acids: CASSSTSGAGTGNTIYF. The DNA for the CDR3 is TGTGCCAGCAGCTCGACCTCAGGGGCGGGTACCGGAAACACCATATATTTT.

As concerns this clonotype: No conserved phenylalanine or tryptophan is present at the end of the CDR3, so a read error is the likely explanation. The chain has TRBV7-3 and TRBJ2-5; maybe TRBD2 (5 bases). The CDR3 covers 14 residues. Germline CDR1 is SGHTA and CDR2 is FQGTGA. V shed 5 bases and J shed 11 bases, with 21 bases lying between them. The CDR3 DNA reads TGTGCCAGCAGCCACCAACACTGGGGAGATACGCAGTACCTC. Translating gives CASSHQHWGDTQYL.